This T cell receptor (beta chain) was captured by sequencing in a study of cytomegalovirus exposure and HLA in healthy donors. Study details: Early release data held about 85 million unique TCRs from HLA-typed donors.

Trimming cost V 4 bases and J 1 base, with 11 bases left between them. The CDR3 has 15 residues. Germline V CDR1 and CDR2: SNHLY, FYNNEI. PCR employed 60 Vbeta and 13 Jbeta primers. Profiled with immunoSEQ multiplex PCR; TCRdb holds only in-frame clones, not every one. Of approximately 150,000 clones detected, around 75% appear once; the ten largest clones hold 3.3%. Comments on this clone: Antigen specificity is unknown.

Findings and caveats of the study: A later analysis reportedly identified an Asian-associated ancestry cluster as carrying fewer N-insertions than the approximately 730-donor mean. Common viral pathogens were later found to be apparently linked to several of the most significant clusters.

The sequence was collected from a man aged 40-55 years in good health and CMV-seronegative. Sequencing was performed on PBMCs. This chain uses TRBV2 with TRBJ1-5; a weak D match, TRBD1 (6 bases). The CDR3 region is CASSGPQGSNQPQHF. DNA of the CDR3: TGTGCCAGCAGTGGACCGCAGGGGAGCAATCAGCCCCAGCATTTT.